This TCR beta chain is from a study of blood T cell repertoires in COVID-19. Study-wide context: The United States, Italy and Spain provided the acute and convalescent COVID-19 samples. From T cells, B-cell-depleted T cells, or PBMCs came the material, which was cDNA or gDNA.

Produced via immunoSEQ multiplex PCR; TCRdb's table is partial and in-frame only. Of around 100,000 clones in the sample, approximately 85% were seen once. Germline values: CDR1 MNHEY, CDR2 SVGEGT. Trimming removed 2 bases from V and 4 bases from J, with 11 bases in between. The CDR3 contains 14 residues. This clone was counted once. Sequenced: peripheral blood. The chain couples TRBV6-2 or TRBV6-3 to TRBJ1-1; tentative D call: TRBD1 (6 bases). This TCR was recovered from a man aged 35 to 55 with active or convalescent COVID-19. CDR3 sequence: CASSYQRGGTEAFF. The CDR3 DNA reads TGTGCCAGCAGTTACCAAAGGGGGGGCACTGAAGCTTTCTTT.